This T cell receptor (beta chain) was found in a study of T cell responses to AZD1222 COVID-19 vaccine. General study results and limits: Spike-specific TCR depth and breadth grew after two AZD1222 doses. Only six or seven AZD1222 recipients tested seropositive at baseline. Epitopes outside B.1.351 and B.1.1.7 mutated regions reportedly drew nearly half of spike TCRs.

Per the germline V gene, CDR1 is MGHRA and CDR2 is YSYEKL. This CDR3 spans 16 amino acids. J gave up 5 bases and V 1 base, and 10 bases lay outside the gene matches. This clone was picked up one time. Its cognate antigen is unknown. Clones were read by immunoSEQ multiplex PCR, and TCRdb kept only the in-frame ones, dropping some. The sample records fewer than 130,000 clones, nearly 90% being singletons. The sample was peripheral blood, taken 28 days after the second AZD1222 dose. The clonotype was recovered from an adult who received the AZD1222 COVID-19 vaccine. The V gene is TRBV4-1, the J gene TRBJ2-5; 7 bases fit TRBD2. The DNA of the CDR3 is TGCGCCAGCAGCCAAGCTAGCGGCACCACGCGGGAGACCCAGTACTTC. This gives the protein CASSQASGTTRETQYF.